This TCR beta chain originates from a study of blood T cell repertoires in COVID-19 (dated by TCRdb to about 2020). Looking at the study overall: Samples covering the acute and convalescent phases of COVID-19 were provided by collaborators in the United States, Italy and Spain. The repertoires were made available in a free public database intended to serve as a resource for research on the immune response to SARS-CoV-2. The samples were drawn from the first 160 participants of the ongoing ImmuneRACE study and from over a thousand subjects provided by 6 global collaborators. Nearly every sample came with metadata listing a de-identified subject ID, COVID-19 status, age in years and sex. The prospective study material was composed of cDNA or gDNA derived from T cells, B-cell-depleted T cells, or PBMCs. Where HLA class I and class II types were available, the types were taken from metadata supplied by the sample provider, not from assay-based typing. Deeply sampled blood TCRbeta repertoires from subjects exposed to, actively infected with, or recovered from COVID-19 were included in the dataset. General conclusions and limits of the study: The quantity of clinical and demographic metadata differed by source and by participant and was supplied without curation.

Sequences SGHRS (CDR1) and YFSETQ (CDR2) are obtained from the germline V gene. Trimming removed 0 bases from V and 5 bases from J, leaving 14 bases between the germline ends. Measured from the cysteine to the phenylalanine, the CDR3 is 16 residues long. This entry keeps only the CDR3 DNA: 48 bases, framed from base 1. The count of this clone is one. There is no known antigen for this receptor. Qualities for individual bases were not recorded, and no much larger clone is one base off. The collaborating institutions used their own protocols to collect whole blood in K2EDTA tubes. For TCRbeta analysis, collaborators shipped samples as frozen whole blood, isolated PBMCs, or DNA extracted from either of those sample types. TCRbeta CDR3 regions were amplified from genomic DNA using the immunoSEQ Assay, a bias-controlled multiplex PCR. In the paper's pipeline: Within the assay, amplification of reference gene primers was used to estimate how many nucleated cells each sample contained. To quantify the absolute abundance of each unique TCRbeta CDR3 rearrangement, sequence reads were collapsed and filtered. For each sample, productive Simpson clonality was calculated as the square root of Simpson's diversity index over productive rearrangements. This is the immuneACCESS table as TCRdb keeps it, with only in-frame sequences that have V and J called. A part of the clones is gone; compared with another copy, unresolved V genes explain less than half, and the rest is unexplained. That table is the source of V, J and clone size, and D and trimming were worked out from the DNA. This sample has about 220,000 clones in its table, and 75% to 85% of those were observed once. The ten most abundant clones make up over 10% of the sample.

This TCR was recovered from a human donor in a cohort sampled during active COVID-19. What was sequenced was peripheral blood. The chain was built from TRBV5-1 and TRBJ1-4; the D gene assignment is ambiguous. The CDR3 region: CASSLEVREGNEKLFF. The sequenced DNA is TGCGCCAGCAGCTTGGAGGTCCGGGAGGGCAATGAAAAACTGTTTTTT.